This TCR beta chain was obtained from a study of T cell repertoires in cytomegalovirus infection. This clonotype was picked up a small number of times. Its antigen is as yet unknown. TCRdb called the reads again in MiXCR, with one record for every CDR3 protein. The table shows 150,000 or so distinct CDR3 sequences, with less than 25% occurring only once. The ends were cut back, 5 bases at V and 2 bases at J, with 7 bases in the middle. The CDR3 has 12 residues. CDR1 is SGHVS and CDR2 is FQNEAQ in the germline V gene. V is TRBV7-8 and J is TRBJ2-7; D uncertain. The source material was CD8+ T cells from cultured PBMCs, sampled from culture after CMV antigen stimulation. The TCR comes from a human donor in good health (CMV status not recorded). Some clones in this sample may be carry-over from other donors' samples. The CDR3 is CASSQRTYEQYF. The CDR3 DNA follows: TGTGCCAGCAGCCAAAGGACCTACGAGCAGTACTTC. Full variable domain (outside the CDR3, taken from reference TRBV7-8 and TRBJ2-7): GAGVSQSPRYKVAKRGQDVALRCDPISGHVSLFWYQQALGQGPEFLTYFQNEAQLDKSGLPSDRFFAERPEGSVSTLKIQRTQQEDSAVYLCASSQRTYEQYFGPGTRLTVT.